Sequencing of this T cell receptor beta chain was carried out in a study of blood T cell repertoires in COVID-19. About the study: Italy, Spain and the United States were the sources of the convalescent and acute COVID-19 samples.

This CDR3 spans 16 amino acids. Trimming stripped 1 base from V and 0 bases from J, with 10 bases between. Germline CDR1 and CDR2: SGHTA and FQGNSA. As originally analysed: Estimation of nucleated cell counts relied on the amplification of reference gene primers. Profiled with immunoSEQ multiplex PCR; TCRdb holds only in-frame clones, not every one. V, J and clone size are taken as reported in that table, and D and trimming were inferred from the DNA itself. Of fewer than 200,000 clones listed, approximately 90% are singletons. This receptor was obtained from a man aged 50 to 60 who had recovered from COVID-19. Sample: peripheral blood. The chain is built from TRBV7-2 and TRBJ2-1; tentatively, D is TRBD2 (6 bases). CDR3 sequence: CASSLVAGSSYNEQFF. The CDR3 DNA sequence: TGTGCCAGCAGCTTAGTGGCGGGGAGCTCCTACAATGAGCAGTTCTTC.